This T cell receptor beta chain stems from a study of vaccination and CD4 T cells after COVID-19. Study overall: Each individual in the study obtained two doses of BNT162b2 or mRNA-1273 vaccine. Overlapping spike pools from SARS-CoV-2 and HCoV-NL63, HCoV-OC43 and HCoV-229E served as culture stimuli. Typically, post-vaccine samples were obtained a median roughly 70 days after dose two, within a range of 14 to 241.

The assay that was used to sequence DNA from cultured CD4+ T cells was the Oncomine TCR Beta short-read assay. TCRdb itself ran the PCR reads through MiXCR, one entry per CDR3 protein. The sample has more than 20,000 distinct CDR3 sequences; about 50% are singletons. In this sample, this clonotype turned up a few times. Its antigen is unidentified. The sample's treatment: roughly 10-day PBMC culture with coronavirus spike peptide pools or control peptides (ViraFEST assay). This sequence originates from a human donor who received a COVID-19 vaccine. The source was CD4+ T cells from blood, cultured in vitro, collected before SARS-CoV-2 vaccination.

CDR3 coding DNA: TGTGCCAGCAGCGTCGAACGGACGGGTGAAGCTTTCTTT. It specifies CASSVERTGEAFF. The chain combines TRBV7-3 with TRBJ1-1; no definite D call. Trimming cost V 5 bases and J 7 bases, with 14 bases left between them. CDR3 length: 13 amino acids. Germline CDR1 SGHTA, CDR2 FQGTGA.